This T cell receptor (beta chain) emerged from a study of blood T cell repertoires in COVID-19. Germline V gives CDR1 LGHDT, CDR2 YNNKEL (reference sequence). The trim removed 1 base at V and 6 bases at J, leaving 10 bases unmatched. There are 17 residues in the CDR3. Participants reported their clinical history, and cohort assignment relied on those reports. All recovered Cohort 3 donors got two negative PCRs, got clearance, or saw symptom resolution. Sequencing was performed with immunoSEQ multiplex PCR; in TCRdb, only in-frame clones are kept and a portion is missing. The sample shows some 530,000 clones, 88% of them seen only once.

The chain uses TRBV3-1 (or the pseudogene TRBV3-2) and TRBJ2-3; 10 nucleotides line up with TRBD2. The sample was PBMCs or T cells enriched from blood (not recorded which). The origin of this receptor is a woman aged 55-70 years who had recovered from COVID-19. The CDR3 nucleotides read TGTGCCAGCAGCCAAGTTCCAGCGGGGGGGCCCCTGGATACGCAGTATTTT. Its protein product is CASSQVPAGGPLDTQYF.